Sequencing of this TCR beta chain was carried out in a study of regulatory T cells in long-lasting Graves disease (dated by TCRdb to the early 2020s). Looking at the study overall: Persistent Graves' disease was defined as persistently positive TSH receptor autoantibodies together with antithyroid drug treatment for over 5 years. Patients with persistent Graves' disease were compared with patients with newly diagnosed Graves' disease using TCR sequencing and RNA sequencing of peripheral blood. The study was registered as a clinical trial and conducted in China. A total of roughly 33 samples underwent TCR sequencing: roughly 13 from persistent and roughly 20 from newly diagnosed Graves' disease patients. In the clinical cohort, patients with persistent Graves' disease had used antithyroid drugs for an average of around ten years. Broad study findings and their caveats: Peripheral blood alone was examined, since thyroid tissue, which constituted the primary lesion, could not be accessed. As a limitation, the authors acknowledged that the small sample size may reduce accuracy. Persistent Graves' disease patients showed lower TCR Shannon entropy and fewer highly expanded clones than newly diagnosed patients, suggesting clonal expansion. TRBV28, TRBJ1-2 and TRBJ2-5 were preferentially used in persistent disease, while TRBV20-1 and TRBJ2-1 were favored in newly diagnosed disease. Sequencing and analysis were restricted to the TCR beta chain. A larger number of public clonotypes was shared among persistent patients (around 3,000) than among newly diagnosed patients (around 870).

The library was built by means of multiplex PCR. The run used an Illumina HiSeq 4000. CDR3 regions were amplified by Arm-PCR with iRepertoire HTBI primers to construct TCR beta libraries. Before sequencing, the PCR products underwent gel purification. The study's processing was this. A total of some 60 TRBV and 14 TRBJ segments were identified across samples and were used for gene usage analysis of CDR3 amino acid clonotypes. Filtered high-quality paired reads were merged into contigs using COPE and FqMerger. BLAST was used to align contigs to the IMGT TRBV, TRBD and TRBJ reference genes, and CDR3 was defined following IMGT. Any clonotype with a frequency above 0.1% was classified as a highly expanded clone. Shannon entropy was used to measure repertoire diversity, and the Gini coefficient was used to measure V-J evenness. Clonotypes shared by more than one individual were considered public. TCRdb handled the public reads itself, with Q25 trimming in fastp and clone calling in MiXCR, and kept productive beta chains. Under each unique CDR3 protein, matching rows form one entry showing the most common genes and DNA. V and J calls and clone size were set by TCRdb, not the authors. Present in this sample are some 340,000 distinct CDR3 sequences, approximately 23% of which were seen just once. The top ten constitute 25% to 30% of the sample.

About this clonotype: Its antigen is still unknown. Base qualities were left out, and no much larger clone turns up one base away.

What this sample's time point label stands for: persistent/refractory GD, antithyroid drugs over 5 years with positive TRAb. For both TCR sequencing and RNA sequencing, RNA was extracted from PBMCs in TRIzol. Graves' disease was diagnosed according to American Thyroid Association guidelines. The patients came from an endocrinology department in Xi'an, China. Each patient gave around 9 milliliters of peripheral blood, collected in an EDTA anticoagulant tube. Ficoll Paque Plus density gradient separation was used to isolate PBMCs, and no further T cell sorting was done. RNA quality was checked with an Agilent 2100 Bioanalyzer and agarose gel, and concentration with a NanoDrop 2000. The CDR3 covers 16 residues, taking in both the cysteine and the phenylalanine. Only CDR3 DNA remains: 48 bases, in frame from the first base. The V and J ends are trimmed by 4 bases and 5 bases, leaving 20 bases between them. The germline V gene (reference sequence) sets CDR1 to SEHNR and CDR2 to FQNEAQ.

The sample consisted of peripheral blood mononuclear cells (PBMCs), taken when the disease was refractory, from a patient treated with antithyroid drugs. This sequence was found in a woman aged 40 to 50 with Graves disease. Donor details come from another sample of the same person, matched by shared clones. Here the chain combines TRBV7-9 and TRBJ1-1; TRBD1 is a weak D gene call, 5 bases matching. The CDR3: CASSSSRGGSKTEAFF. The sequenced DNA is TGTGCCAGCAGCTCATCGCGGGGGGGTAGTAAAACTGAAGCTTTCTTT.